Described below is a single T cell receptor (beta chain) sequence and its context. TCRdb's table, derived via immunoSEQ multiplex PCR, lists solely in-frame clones and lacks some. The data hold 30,000 to 35,000 clones, with roughly 80% observed a single time. This specimen belongs to a study of PD-1 blockade in mismatch repair-deficient tumors. About the study: Patients had approximately 12 mismatch repair-deficient cancer types and were previously treated and progressing.

Mismatch repair deficiency was confirmed in all patients, by PCR or immunohistochemistry. V lost 1 base, J lost 0 bases, and 10 bases lay in between. Germline-derived CDR1 and CDR2 are GTSNPN and SVGIG (reference sequence). The CDR3 is 15 amino acids. This TCR derives from an adult with mismatch repair-deficient cancer. This specimen consisted of PBMCs, obtained 6 weeks after starting pembrolizumab. V usage is TRBV30 and J usage is TRBJ1-3; the D gene is possibly TRBD1 (6 bases). CDR3 nucleotides: TGTGCCTGGAGTGAGGCAGGGGTCTCTGGAAACACCATATATTTT. Amino acids: CAWSEAGVSGNTIYF.